One sample yielded the 32 T cell receptor beta chains listed below, sequenced in a study of T cells after yellow fever vaccination. TCRdb recomputed calls from the 5' RACE reads with MiXCR, one row per CDR3 protein. This sample has hundreds of thousands of distinct CDR3 sequences; approximately 13% occur once, and the top ten carry about 16%. The sample consisted of PBMCs, taken on the day of the yellow fever booster vaccination. These receptor sequences come from a man younger than 45 who received the YFV17D yellow fever vaccine.

This clonotype has a handful of counts. V is TRBV7-3 and J is TRBJ2-1; 9 positions agree with TRBD1. Per the germline V gene, CDR1 is SGHTA and CDR2 is FQGTGA. J was trimmed by 4 bases and V by 3 bases; bases with no gene match: 7. The CDR3 runs to 16 residues. DNA for the CDR3: TGTGCCAGCAGCTTGGCGGACAGGGGTCAATACAATGAGCAGTTCTTC. As protein: CASSLADRGQYNEQFF.

This clonotype was observed a few times. This sequence joins TRBV20-1 and TRBJ1-1, with TRBD1 matching 7 bases. V trimming: 6 bases; J trimming: 3 bases; junction bases outside the gene matches: 10. Germline-derived CDR1 and CDR2 are DFQATT and SNEGSKA (reference sequence). This CDR3 comprises 14 residues. The CDR3 is CSATGAGGYTEAFF. In nucleotides, the CDR3 is TGCAGTGCCACTGGGGCAGGGGGTTACACTGAAGCTTTCTTT.

This clonotype was seen ten or more times. CDR3 in DNA: TGTGCCAGCAGCTTGGGACAGGTGGGCTACGAGCAGTACTTC. Translating gives CASSLGQVGYEQYF. This rearrangement joins TRBV7-9 to TRBJ2-7; 8 nucleotides agree with TRBD1. The germline V gene encodes CDR1 SEHNR and CDR2 FQNEAQ (reference sequence). The V segment lost 3 bases and the J segment 3 bases; nucleotides outside the gene matches: 4. CDR3 length: 14 amino acids.

The CDR3 bases are TGTGCCAGCAGCCATTATACCCTAGCGAGCTCCTACAATGAGCAGTTCTTC. It specifies CASSHYTLASSYNEQFF. The chain couples TRBV7-9 to TRBJ2-1; possibly TRBD2 for D (6 bases). The germline V gene has CDR1 SEHNR and CDR2 FQNEAQ (reference sequence). Between the trimmed V and J ends, which lost 5 bases and 0 bases, there was a span of 17 bases. The CDR3 is 17 amino acids.

The J gene is TRBJ2-1, the V gene TRBV20-1; D is unresolved. CDR1 is DFQATT, CDR2 SNEGSKA, per germline (reference sequence). The CDR3 extends over 13 amino acids. V lost 2 bases, J lost 8 bases, and 13 bases lay in between. CDR3 in DNA: TGCAGTGCTAGACTCCCTAGTTCGGATGAGCAGTTCTTC. It specifies CSARLPSSDEQFF.

V gene TRBV15 combines with J gene TRBJ2-7; 8 bases line up with TRBD1. This CDR3 is 17 amino acids long. The V gene's germline CDR1 is LNHNV and CDR2 YYDKDF (reference sequence). J was trimmed by 1 base and V by 1 base; bases with no gene match: 9. CDR3 nucleotides: TGTGCCACCAGCAGAGGTCGGACAGGGATAAGTTCCTACGAGCAGTACTTC. Its translation is CATSRGRTGISSYEQYF.

There are a few counts of this clonotype. J is TRBJ2-3 and V is TRBV15; D might be TRBD2 (6 bases). Germline V gene sequence: CDR1 LNHNV, CDR2 YYDKDF (reference sequence). The CDR3 is 17 residues long. V lost 0 bases, J lost 2 bases, and 15 bases lay in between. CDR3 sequence reads: CATSRDGSGGYTDTQYF. The CDR3 region has the DNA TGTGCCACCAGCAGAGATGGTAGCGGAGGATACACAGATACGCAGTATTTT.

This clonotype was detected many times. This rearrangement joins TRBV4-3 to TRBJ2-3; TRBD2 matches 11 bases. This CDR3 is 17 amino acids long. From germline, CDR1 is LGHNA and CDR2 YSLEER. V trimming: 1 base; J trimming: 1 base; junction bases outside the gene matches: 4. The CDR3 here is CASSQALLAGGTDTQYF. CDR3 DNA: TGCGCCAGCAGCCAAGCCCTACTAGCGGGGGGCACAGATACGCAGTATTTT.

This clonotype was found a few times. The rearrangement joins TRBV7-8 to TRBJ2-3; D is unclear. The germline V gene has CDR1 SGHVS and CDR2 FQNEAQ. Trimming stripped 2 bases from V and 1 base from J, with 16 bases between. The CDR3 has 17 amino acids. The CDR3 DNA sequence: TGTGCCAGCAGCTTACCCGACTTCCTGGCAGGCACAGATACGCAGTATTTT. Amino acid sequence: CASSLPDFLAGTDTQYF.

This clonotype was seen only a few times. This chain links TRBV20-1 with TRBJ2-7; tentative D call: TRBD1 (6 bases). Looked up from germline, CDR1 is DFQATT and CDR2 is SNEGSKA (reference sequence). The CDR3 loop spans 14 amino acids. V lost 6 bases and J lost 0, with 15 bases in between. This CDR3 reads CSAIGQKTSYEQYF. The CDR3 DNA is TGCAGTGCCATCGGACAGAAAACCTCCTACGAGCAGTACTTC.

This clonotype was counted many times. The rearrangement joins TRBV27 to TRBJ2-2; 13 nucleotides align to TRBD2. This CDR3 spans 16 amino acids. Germline V gene sequence: CDR1 MNHEY, CDR2 SMNVEV (reference sequence). Unmatched junction bases numbered 8, after V lost 8 bases and J lost 5 bases. CDR3 nucleotides: TGTGCCAGCTCTCCCGGACTAGCGGGAGTTACCGGGGAGCTGTTTTTT. Translation gives CASSPGLAGVTGELFF.

The V call is TRBV5-1, the J call TRBJ2-7; tentative D call: TRBD1 (5 bases). V was pared by 3 bases and J by 2 bases, with 12 bases between. Germline lookup yields CDR1 SGHRS and CDR2 YFSETQ. This CDR3 is built from 14 residues. The CDR3 DNA reads as TGCGCCAGCAGCTGGACATCCACTACCTACGAGCAGTACTTC. Amino acids: CASSWTSTTYEQYF.

The V gene is TRBV7-9, the J gene TRBJ2-3; 7 bases are a match to TRBD1. This CDR3 region has 14 residues. Germline trimming cut 7 bases from V and 4 bases from J; bases unmatched to any gene: 8. Germline-derived CDR1 and CDR2 are SEHNR and FQNEAQ (reference sequence). The CDR3 loop reads CASNRGLGADTQYF. DNA for the CDR3: TGTGCCAGCAATAGGGGGCTCGGTGCAGATACGCAGTATTTT.

This sequence joins TRBV7-9 and TRBJ1-2; TRBD1 matches 7 bases. Germline V gene data show CDR1 as SEHNR and CDR2 as FQNEAQ (reference sequence). V shed 0 bases and J 7 bases; nucleotides not matched to a gene: 11. The CDR3 totals 16 residues. The CDR3 reads CASSLAGLQGTRGYTF. CDR3 coding DNA: TGTGCCAGCAGCTTAGCGGGCCTACAGGGGACTCGTGGCTACACCTTC. The whole variable domain, remainder taken from reference TRBV7-9 and TRBJ1-2, is DTGVSQNPRHKITKRGQNVTFRCDPISEHNRLYWYRQTLGQGPEFLTYFQNEAQLEKSRLLSDRFSAERPKGSFSTLEIQRTEQGDSAMYLCASSLAGLQGTRGYTFGSGTRLTVV.

The V and J genes are TRBV6-2 or TRBV6-3 and TRBJ2-7, with TRBD1 matching 8 bases. Germline assignment: CDR1 MNHEY and CDR2 SVGEGT. The ends lost 7 bases at V and 2 bases at J; junction bases unmatched: 13. The CDR3 is 16 residues long. The CDR3 DNA reads TGTGCCAGCACTAAGTTCGCGGACAGGGTCACCTACGAGCAGTACTTC. Translated, it gives CASTKFADRVTYEQYF.

The chain carries TRBV18 and TRBJ1-1; D may be TRBD1 (5 bases). The V and J ends lost 3 bases and 3 bases respectively, with 11 bases between them. Germline loops: CDR1 KGHSH, CDR2 LQKENI. The CDR3 length is 14 residues. This CDR3 is CASSPLGRYTEAFF. Here the CDR3 DNA reads TGTGCCAGCTCACCGCTGGGGCGATACACTGAAGCTTTCTTT. Drawing the rest from reference TRBV18 and TRBJ1-1, the complete variable domain is NAGVMQNPRHLVRRRGQEARLRCSPMKGHSHVYWYRQLPEEGLKFMVYLQKENIIDESGMPKERFSAEFPKEGPSILRIQQVVRGDSAAYFCASSPLGRYTEAFFGQGTRLTVV.

This clonotype was seen a handful of times. The chain has TRBV7-4 and TRBJ2-3, with 7 bases identical to TRBD2. V was pared by 1 base and J by 7 bases, with 14 bases of the junction left unmatched. Looked up from germline, CDR1 is SGHVT and CDR2 is SQSDAQ. The CDR3 runs to 17 residues. The CDR3: CASSLGRDYLQVNTQYF. DNA of the CDR3: TGTGCCAGCAGCTTAGGAAGGGACTACCTACAAGTGAATACGCAGTATTTT.

The J gene is TRBJ2-1, the V gene TRBV28, with D uncertain. V gave up 7 bases and J gave up 0 bases, with 13 bases separating them. CDR1 MDHEN and CDR2 SYDVKM come from the germline V gene. The CDR3 covers 15 residues. The CDR3 DNA is TGTGCCAGCATAGACCCAACCTCCTCCTACAATGAGCAGTTCTTC. Its protein product is CASIDPTSSYNEQFF.

The table lists this clonotype with a few counts. The chain employs TRBV5-1 and TRBJ2-7; D unclear. CDR1 is SGHRS, CDR2 YFSETQ, per germline. The CDR3 totals 16 residues. Deletions cut 0 bases from V and 3 bases from J, with 16 bases between. The DNA for the CDR3 is TGCGCCAGCAGCTTGGCCTTCTCCTCCAGCCTCTACGAGCAGTACTTC. Translation: CASSLAFSSSLYEQYF.

The chain couples TRBV5-1 to TRBJ2-7, with unresolved D. V dropped 0 bases and J dropped 7 bases, with 17 bases sitting between them. CDR3 size: 15 residues. CDR1 SGHRS and CDR2 YFSETQ come from the germline V gene. The chain's CDR3 is CASSLAEGRLDEQYF. DNA of the CDR3: TGCGCCAGCAGCTTGGCCGAAGGCCGTCTAGATGAGCAGTACTTC. The full variable domain, its missing parts supplied by reference TRBV5-1 and TRBJ2-7, is KAGVTQTPRYLIKTRGQQVTLSCSPISGHRSVSWYQQTPGQGLQFLFEYFSETQRNKGNFPGRFSGRQFSNSRSEMNVSTLELGDSALYLCASSLAEGRLDEQYFGPGTRLTVT.

This clonotype occurred a few times. This chain connects TRBV7-2 to TRBJ2-1, with 13 bases matching TRBD2. Germline trimming cut 3 bases from V and 12 bases from J; bases unmatched to any gene: 11. Germline V gene lookup returns CDR1 SGHTA and CDR2 FQGNSA. The CDR3 spans 16 residues. CDR3: CASSFGGTSGAGVQFF. The CDR3 region has the DNA TGTGCCAGCAGCTTTGGGGGGACTAGCGGGGCAGGTGTGCAGTTCTTC.

This clonotype showed up just a few times. The J gene is TRBJ2-5, the V gene TRBV6-2 or TRBV6-3; D is perhaps TRBD1 (5 bases). CDR3 length: 13 residues. The germline V gene has CDR1 MNHEY and CDR2 SVGEGT. Deletions cut 4 bases from V and 6 bases from J, with 12 bases between. The CDR3 region is CASSSTGQKTQYF. In DNA form, the CDR3 reads TGTGCCAGCAGTTCCACAGGACAAAAGACCCAGTACTTC.

The chain uses TRBV12-5 and TRBJ2-2; 10 bases are shared with TRBD2. The CDR3 has 16 amino acids. V was clipped by 6 bases and J by 0 bases; unmatched bases: 4. Looked up from germline, CDR1 is LGHNT and CDR2 is FRNRAP. CDR3 sequence: CASGRSGRANTGELFF. CDR3 DNA: TGTGCTAGTGGCCGAAGCGGGAGGGCGAACACCGGGGAGCTGTTTTTT.

J is TRBJ2-3 and V is TRBV10-3, with 7 bases fitting TRBD1. The J segment lost 4 bases and the V segment lost 4 bases, leaving 2 bases of the junction unmatched. The CDR3 totals 13 residues. The V gene's germline CDR1 is ENHRY and CDR2 SYGVKD. CDR3: CAISVGGADTQYF. The CDR3 DNA follows: TGTGCCATCAGTGTAGGGGGCGCAGATACGCAGTATTTT.

This clonotype was seen ten or more times. This rearrangement joins TRBV11-2 to TRBJ2-1, with 8 positions matching TRBD2. Germline lookup yields CDR1 SGHAT and CDR2 FQNNGV. This CDR3 contains 16 residues. After removal of 4 bases from V and 8 bases from J, the junction contained 13 bases not matched to a gene. CDR3 in DNA: TGTGCCAGCAGCTATTTAGCGGGGACGATCACCCATGAGCAGTTCTTC. This codes for CASSYLAGTITHEQFF. The entire variable domain, with the rest obtained from reference TRBV11-2 and TRBJ2-1, is as follows: EAGVAQSPRYKIIEKRQSVAFWCNPISGHATLYWYQQILGQGPKLLIQFQNNGVVDDSQLPKDRFSAERLKGVDSTLKIQPAKLEDSAVYLCASSYLAGTITHEQFFGPGTRLTVL.

V and J are TRBV5-1 and TRBJ2-3; 8 bases match TRBD2. The CDR3 has 15 amino acids. Germline loops: CDR1 SGHRS, CDR2 YFSETQ. Trimming at V came to 0 bases and at J to 5 bases, leaving 5 bases not matched to a gene. The CDR3 protein is CASSLEGLAGDTQYF. In nucleotides, the CDR3 is TGCGCCAGCAGCTTGGAAGGACTAGCAGGAGATACGCAGTATTTT.

This clonotype has only a few counts. V is TRBV18 and J is TRBJ2-1; 7 bases are a match to TRBD2. From germline, CDR1 is KGHSH and CDR2 LQKENI. The CDR3 extends over 15 amino acids. After removal of 5 bases from V and 4 bases from J, the junction contained 8 bases not matched to a gene. CDR3 sequence (DNA): TGTGCCAGCTCAAGGGGCGCGGGAGAATACAATGAGCAGTTCTTC. It is translated as CASSRGAGEYNEQFF.

This chain links TRBV7-9 with TRBJ1-1, with 8 bases that match TRBD1. With V trimmed by 5 bases and J by 0 bases, 11 bases remained unmatched. Germline CDR1 and CDR2: SEHNR and FQNEAQ (reference sequence). The CDR3 extends over 17 amino acids. The CDR3 reads CASSPGTGAILNTEAFF. The CDR3 DNA reads as TGTGCCAGCAGCCCCGGGACAGGCGCGATTCTGAACACTGAAGCTTTCTTT.

The CDR3 DNA reads TGCGCCAGCAGCCAAGAGGCCGGAACTAACACTGAAGCTTTCTTT. Residues: CASSQEAGTNTEAFF. The rearrangement links TRBV4-3 to TRBJ1-1; the D is unclear. V shed 0 bases and J shed 2 bases, with 10 bases lying between them. There are 15 residues in the CDR3. Germline V gives CDR1 LGHNA, CDR2 YSLEER.

The chain employs TRBV6-5 and TRBJ2-1, with 9 bases fitting TRBD2. J was trimmed by 16 bases and V by 9 bases; bases with no gene match: 10. Germline V gives CDR1 MNHEY, CDR2 SVGAGI. The CDR3 covers 11 residues. CDR3 sequence: CASGVGTSLFF. DNA of the CDR3: TGTGCCAGTGGGGTAGGGACTAGCCTATTCTTC.

Worth noting for this clonotype: It is likely a read error, because the conserved phenylalanine at the end of the CDR3 is missing. This rearrangement joins TRBV24-1 to TRBJ2-2, with D possibly TRBD1 on 7 matching bases. CDR3 length equals 15 residues. V was cut by 3 bases and J by 8 bases, with 15 bases left in between. Germline CDR1 KGHDR, CDR2 SFDVKD. CDR3 protein: CATSDAGQPQGELFS. The CDR3 DNA follows: TGTGCCACCAGTGATGCGGGACAGCCCCAGGGGGAGCTGTTTTCT.

The genes are TRBV12-3 or TRBV12-4 and TRBJ1-4; no clear D gene. The CDR3 has 13 residues. V dropped 6 bases and J dropped 6 bases, with 11 bases sitting between them. Written as DNA, the CDR3 is TGTGCCAGCAGCGGCGGCTCGGATGAAAAACTGTTTTTT. Translation: CASSGGSDEKLFF.